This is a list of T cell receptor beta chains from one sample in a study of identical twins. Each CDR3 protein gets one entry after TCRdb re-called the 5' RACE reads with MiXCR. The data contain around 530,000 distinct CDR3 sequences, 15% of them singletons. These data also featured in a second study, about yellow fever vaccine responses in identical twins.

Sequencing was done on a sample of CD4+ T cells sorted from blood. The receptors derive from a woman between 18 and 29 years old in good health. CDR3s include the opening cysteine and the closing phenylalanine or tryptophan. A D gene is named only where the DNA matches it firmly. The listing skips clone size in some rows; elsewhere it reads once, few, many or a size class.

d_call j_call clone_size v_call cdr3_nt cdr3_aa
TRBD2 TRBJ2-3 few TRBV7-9 TGTGCCAGCAGCTTCCCGGGACTAGCGGCCACAGATACGCAGTATTTT CASSFPGLAATDTQYF
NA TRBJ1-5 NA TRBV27 TGTGCCAGCAGTTTATCGCCCAATCAGCCCCAGCATTTT CASSLSPNQPQHF
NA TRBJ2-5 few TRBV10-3 TGTGCCATCAGTGAAATTAGGTCAGAAGAGACCCAGTACTTC CAISEIRSEETQYF
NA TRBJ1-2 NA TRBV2 TGTGCCAGCAGTGGAGACACCCTCAACTATGGCTACACCTTC CASSGDTLNYGYTF
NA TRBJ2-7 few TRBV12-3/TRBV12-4 TGTGCCAGCAGTTTGCAACAGTTGCACGAGCAGTACTTC CASSLQQLHEQYF
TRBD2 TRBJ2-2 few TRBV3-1 TGTGCCAGCAGACCAACTAGCGGGAACACCGGGGAGCTGTTTTTT CASRPTSGNTGELFF
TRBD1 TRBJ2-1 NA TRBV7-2 TGTGCCAGCAGCTTATCACCGGGACAGGGCAATGAGCAGTTCTTC CASSLSPGQGNEQFF
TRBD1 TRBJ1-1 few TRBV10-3 TGTGCCATCAGTCCGGGACAGGCGAACACTGAAGCTTTCTTT CAISPGQANTEAFF
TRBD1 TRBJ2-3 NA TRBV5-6 TGTGCCAGCAGCTTGGGTCGGACAGGGGTGGCAGATACGCAGTATTTT CASSLGRTGVADTQYF
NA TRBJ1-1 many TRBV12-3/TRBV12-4 TGTGCCAGCAGTTTAGTGCGGGCTGAAGCTTTCTTT CASSLVRAEAFF
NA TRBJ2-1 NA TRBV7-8 TGTGCCAGCAGATCTAGGAACCCTACCAATGAGCAGTTCTTC CASRSRNPTNEQFF
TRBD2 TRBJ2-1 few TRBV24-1 TGTGCCACCAGTGATTTCAAGGCGGGGGGGTCCCCCAATGAGCAGTTCTTC CATSDFKAGGSPNEQFF
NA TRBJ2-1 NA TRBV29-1 TGCAGCGGTATACAGGGCTACAATGAGCAGTTCTTC CSGIQGYNEQFF
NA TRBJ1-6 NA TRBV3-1 TGTGCCAGCAGCCAAGGACAGGTAGTGGGTCTCTCACCCCTCCACTTT CASSQGQVVGLSPLHF
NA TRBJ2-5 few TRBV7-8 TGTGCCAGCAGCTTAGAGGCAGCGGGCGAGACCCAGTACTTC CASSLEAAGETQYF
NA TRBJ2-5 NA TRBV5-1 TGCGCCAGCAGCTTGGAGGCTAGCTATGAGACCCAGTACTTC CASSLEASYETQYF
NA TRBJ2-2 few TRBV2 TGTGCCAGCTCCAACGAGGGAAGGACCGGGGAGCTGTTTTTT CASSNEGRTGELFF